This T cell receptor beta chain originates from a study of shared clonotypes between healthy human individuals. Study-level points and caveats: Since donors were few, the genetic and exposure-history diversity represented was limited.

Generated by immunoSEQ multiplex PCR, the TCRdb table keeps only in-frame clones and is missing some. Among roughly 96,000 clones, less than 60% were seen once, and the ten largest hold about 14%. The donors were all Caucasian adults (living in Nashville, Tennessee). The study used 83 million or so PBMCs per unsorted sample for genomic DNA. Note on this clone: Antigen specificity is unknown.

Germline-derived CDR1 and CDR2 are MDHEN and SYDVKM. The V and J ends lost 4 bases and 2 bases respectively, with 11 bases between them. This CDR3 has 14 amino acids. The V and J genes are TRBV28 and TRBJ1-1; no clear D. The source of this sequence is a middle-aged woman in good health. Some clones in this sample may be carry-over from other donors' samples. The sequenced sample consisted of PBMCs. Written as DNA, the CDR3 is TGTGCCAGCAGTTCCTTAGCAGCCAACACTGAAGCTTTCTTT. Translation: CASSSLAANTEAFF.